This TCR beta chain was sequenced during a study of blood T cell repertoires in COVID-19. Study background: Material from acute and convalescent COVID-19 was sourced from the United States, Italy and Spain.

Measured with immunoSEQ multiplex PCR; TCRdb has only the in-frame clones, and not every one. The sample includes 200,000 to 250,000 clones, just over 85% of them seen just once. V lost 9 bases and J lost 0, with 17 bases in between. Germline V gene sequence: CDR1 LNHDA, CDR2 SQIVND (reference sequence). The CDR3 extends over 15 amino acids. The sequence derives from a man aged 18 to 29 with active or convalescent COVID-19. Sequencing input: peripheral blood. The J gene is TRBJ1-2, the V gene TRBV19; unclear D gene. The CDR3 loop reads CASQVSPATNYGYTF. Here the CDR3 DNA reads TGTGCCAGCCAGGTTTCACCCGCCACTAACTATGGCTACACCTTC.